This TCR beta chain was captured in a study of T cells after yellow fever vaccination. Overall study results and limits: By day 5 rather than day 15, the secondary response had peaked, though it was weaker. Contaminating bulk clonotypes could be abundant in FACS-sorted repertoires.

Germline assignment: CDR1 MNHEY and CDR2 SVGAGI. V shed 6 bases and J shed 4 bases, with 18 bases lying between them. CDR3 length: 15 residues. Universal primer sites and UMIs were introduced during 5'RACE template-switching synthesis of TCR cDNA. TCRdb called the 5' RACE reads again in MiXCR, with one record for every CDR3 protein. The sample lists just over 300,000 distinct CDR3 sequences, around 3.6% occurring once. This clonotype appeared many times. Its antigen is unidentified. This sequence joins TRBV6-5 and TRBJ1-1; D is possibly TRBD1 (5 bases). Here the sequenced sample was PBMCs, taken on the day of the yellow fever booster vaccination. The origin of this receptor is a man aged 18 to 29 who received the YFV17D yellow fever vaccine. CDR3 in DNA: TGTGCCAGCAGCCCAATTTCCGACAGCCTCACTGAAGCTTTCTTT. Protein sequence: CASSPISDSLTEAFF.